This T cell receptor beta chain comes out of a study of breast tumors, draining lymph nodes, adjacent tissues listed by TCRdb under 2016. Some background on the complete study: The study compared TCR beta repertoires across tumor, adjacent nontumor tissue and axillary lymph nodes from breast cancer patients. The study was designed to assess the relationships and possible T-cell exchange between tumor, surrounding tissue and draining lymph node repertoires in human breast cancer.

Here is what the overall study found, with its caveats: Tumor and nontumor tissue repertoires were found to be significantly more similar in luminal-like than in basal-like breast cancer. Tumor T-cell repertoires showed less diversity than lymph node repertoires and more diversity than nontumor tissue repertoires, and tumor T-cell repertoires showed preferential V and J gene usage. The conclusion that tumor T cells originate in lymph nodes was framed as consistent with a hypothesis rather than directly demonstrated. The data were judged consistent with most tumor T cells deriving from the lymph node and then expanding within tumor tissue.

The CDR3 covers 15 residues, taking in both the cysteine and the phenylalanine. The DNA shown is the 45-base CDR3, in frame from base 1. Here V drops 7 bases and J drops 5 bases, and the junction holds 8 bases not matched to any gene. The CDR1 and CDR2 encoded by the germline V gene are SGHVS and FQNEAQ. A note on this clonotype: What antigen it recognizes has not been identified. No qualities accompany the bases; no much larger clone lies one base away.

Sequencing was carried out with an Illumina HiSeq 2000. TCR beta chain libraries were generated through multiplex PCR amplification. The amplified TCR beta chain products were analyzed by high-throughput sequencing. In-frame beta chains were kept once TCRdb had trimmed the public reads at Q25 with fastp and called clones with MiXCR. Each entry merges the rows of one CDR3 protein and shows their most common DNA and genes. The sample table holds 50,000 to 75,000 distinct CDR3 sequences, of which approximately 62% were seen once. Approximately 18% of the sample goes to the ten largest clones. This chain is built from TRBV7-8 and TRBJ1-5; TRBD1 agrees with 10 junctional bases. What was sequenced was breast tumor tissue. The receptor comes from a female donor with breast cancer. Some clones in this sample may be carry-over from other donors' samples. The CDR3 protein is CASKKAGQGYQPQHF. The DNA reads as follows: TGTGCCAGCAAAAAAGCGGGACAGGGGTATCAGCCCCAGCATTTT.